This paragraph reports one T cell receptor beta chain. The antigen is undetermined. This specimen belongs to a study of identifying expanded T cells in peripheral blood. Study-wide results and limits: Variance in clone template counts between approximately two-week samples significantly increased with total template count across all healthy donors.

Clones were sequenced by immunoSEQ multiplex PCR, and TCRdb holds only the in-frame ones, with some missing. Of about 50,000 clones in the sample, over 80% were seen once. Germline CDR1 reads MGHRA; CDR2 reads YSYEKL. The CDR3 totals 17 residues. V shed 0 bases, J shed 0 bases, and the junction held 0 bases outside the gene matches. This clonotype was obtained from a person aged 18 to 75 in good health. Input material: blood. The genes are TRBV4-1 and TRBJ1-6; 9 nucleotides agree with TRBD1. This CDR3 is CASSQETGGSYNSPLHF. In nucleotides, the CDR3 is TGCGCCAGCAGCCAAGAGACAGGGGGCTCCTATAATTCACCCCTCCACTTT.